This T cell receptor beta chain was documented in a study of CD8 T cells in ankylosing spondylitis. Study-wide points: Among TCR beta sequences, a motif of roughly 8 highly homologous variants appeared characteristic of ankylosing spondylitis blood. In synovial fluid and blood from reactive arthritis, some motif variants were previously reported.

Construction of TCR beta libraries was performed using quantitative 5'-RACE with molecular barcodes. TCRdb recomputed calls from the 5' RACE reads with MiXCR, one row per CDR3 protein. This sample has around 480,000 distinct CDR3 sequences; 17% occur once, and the top ten carry approximately 1%. This CDR3 has 15 amino acids. V gave up 1 base and J gave up 4 bases; unmatched junction bases: 3. In this sample, this clonotype turned up many times. Its specificity is not known. The TCR originated in a male donor with ankylosing spondylitis. V is TRBV12-3 or TRBV12-4 and J is TRBJ2-7; 11 nucleotides agree with TRBD2. Sequencing was done on a sample of blood, either unsorted or a sorted T cell fraction (not recorded which). CDR3 region: CASSLGSGRAYEQYF. Here the CDR3 DNA reads TGTGCCAGCAGTTTAGGTAGCGGGAGGGCGTACGAGCAGTACTTC.